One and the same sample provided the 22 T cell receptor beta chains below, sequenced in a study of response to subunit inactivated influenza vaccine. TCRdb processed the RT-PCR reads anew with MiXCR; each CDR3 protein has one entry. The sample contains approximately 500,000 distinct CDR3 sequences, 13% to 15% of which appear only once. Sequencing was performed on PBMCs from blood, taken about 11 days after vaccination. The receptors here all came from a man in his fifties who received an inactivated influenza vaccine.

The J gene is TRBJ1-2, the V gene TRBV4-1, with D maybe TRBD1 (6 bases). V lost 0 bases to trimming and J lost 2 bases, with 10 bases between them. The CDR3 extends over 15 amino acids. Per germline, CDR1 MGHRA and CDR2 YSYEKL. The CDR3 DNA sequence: TGCGCCAGCAGCCAAGATTGGGACACAAACTATGGCTACACCTTC. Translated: CASSQDWDTNYGYTF.

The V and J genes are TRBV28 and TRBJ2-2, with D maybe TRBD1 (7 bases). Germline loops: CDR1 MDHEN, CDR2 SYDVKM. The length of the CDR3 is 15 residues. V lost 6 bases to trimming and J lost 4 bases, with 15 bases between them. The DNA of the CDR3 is TGTGCCAGCAGCCAGGGGGGCGCGGGCACCGGGGAGCTGTTTTTT. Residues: CASSQGGAGTGELFF. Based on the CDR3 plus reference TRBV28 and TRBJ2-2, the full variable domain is DVKVTQSSRYLVKRTGEKVFLECVQDMDHENMFWYRQDPGLGLRLIYFSYDVKMKEKGDIPEGYSVSREKKERFSLILESASTNQTSMYLCASSQGGAGTGELFFGEGSRLTVL.

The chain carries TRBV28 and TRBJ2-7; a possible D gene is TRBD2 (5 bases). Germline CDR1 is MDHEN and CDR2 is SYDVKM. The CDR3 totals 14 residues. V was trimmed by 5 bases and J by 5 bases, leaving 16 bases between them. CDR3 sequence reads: CASSLGLSGNEQYF. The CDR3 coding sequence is TGTGCCAGCAGTCTGGGCCTCTCGGGAAACGAGCAGTACTTC.

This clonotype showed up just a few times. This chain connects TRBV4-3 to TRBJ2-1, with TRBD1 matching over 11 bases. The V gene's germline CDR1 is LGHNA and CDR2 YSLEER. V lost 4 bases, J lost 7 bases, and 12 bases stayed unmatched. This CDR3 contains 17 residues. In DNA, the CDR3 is TGCGCCAGCAGCCGAGTCGTGGACAGGGGGCGAAGGAATGAGCAGTTCTTC. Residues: CASSRVVDRGRRNEQFF.

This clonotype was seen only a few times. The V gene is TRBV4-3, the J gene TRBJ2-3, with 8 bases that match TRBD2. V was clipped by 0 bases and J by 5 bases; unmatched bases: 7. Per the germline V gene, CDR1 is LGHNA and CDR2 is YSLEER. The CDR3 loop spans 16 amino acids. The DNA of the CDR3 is TGCGCCAGCAGCCAAGATACCGGGAGGGCCGGAGATACGCAGTATTTT. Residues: CASSQDTGRAGDTQYF.

The CDR3 region is CASTVHKNTGELFF. CDR3 coding DNA: TGTGCCAGTACCGTCCACAAGAACACCGGGGAGCTGTTTTTT. This sequence joins TRBV19 and TRBJ2-2, with D unclear. The CDR3 loop spans 14 amino acids. The V end was cut by 7 bases, the J end by 1 base, with 10 bases between. Germline values: CDR1 LNHDA, CDR2 SQIVND (reference sequence).

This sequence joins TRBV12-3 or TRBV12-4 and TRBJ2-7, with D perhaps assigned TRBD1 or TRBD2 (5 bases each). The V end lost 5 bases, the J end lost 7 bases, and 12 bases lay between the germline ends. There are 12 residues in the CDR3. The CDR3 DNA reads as TGTGCCAGCAGTCCAGGGACGGGGGAGCAGTACTTC. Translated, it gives CASSPGTGEQYF.

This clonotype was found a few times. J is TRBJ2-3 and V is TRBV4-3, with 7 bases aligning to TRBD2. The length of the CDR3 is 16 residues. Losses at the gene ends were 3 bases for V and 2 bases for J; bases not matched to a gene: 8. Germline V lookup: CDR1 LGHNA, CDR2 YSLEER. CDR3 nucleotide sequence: TGCGCCAGCAGCCAGAGGAGGGAGGGATCCACAGATACGCAGTATTTT. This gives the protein CASSQRREGSTDTQYF.

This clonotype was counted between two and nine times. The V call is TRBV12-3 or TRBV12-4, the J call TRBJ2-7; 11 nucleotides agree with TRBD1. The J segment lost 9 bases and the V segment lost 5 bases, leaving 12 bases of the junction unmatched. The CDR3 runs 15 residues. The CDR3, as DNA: TGTGCCAGCAGTCCAGGGGACAGGGGGGAGAGATGGCAGTACTTC. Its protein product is CASSPGDRGERWQYF.

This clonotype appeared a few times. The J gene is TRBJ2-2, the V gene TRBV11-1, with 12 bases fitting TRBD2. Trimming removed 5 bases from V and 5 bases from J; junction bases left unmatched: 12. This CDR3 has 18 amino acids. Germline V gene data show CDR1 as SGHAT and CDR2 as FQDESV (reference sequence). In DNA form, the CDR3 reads TGTGCCAGCAGCCCGATGATTCGACTAGCGGGAGTTACCGGGGAGCTGTTTTTT. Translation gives CASSPMIRLAGVTGELFF.

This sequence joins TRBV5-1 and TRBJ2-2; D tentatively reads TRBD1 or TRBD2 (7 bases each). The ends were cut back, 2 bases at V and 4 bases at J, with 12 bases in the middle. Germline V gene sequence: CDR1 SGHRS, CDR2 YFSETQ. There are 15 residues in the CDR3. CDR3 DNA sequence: TGCGCCAGCAGCTTCTCAGGGGGGGGCACCGGGGAGCTGTTTTTT. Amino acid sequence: CASSFSGGGTGELFF. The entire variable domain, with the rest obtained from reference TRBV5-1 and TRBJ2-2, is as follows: KAGVTQTPRYLIKTRGQQVTLSCSPISGHRSVSWYQQTPGQGLQFLFEYFSETQRNKGNFPGRFSGRQFSNSRSEMNVSTLELGDSALYLCASSFSGGGTGELFFGEGSRLTVL.

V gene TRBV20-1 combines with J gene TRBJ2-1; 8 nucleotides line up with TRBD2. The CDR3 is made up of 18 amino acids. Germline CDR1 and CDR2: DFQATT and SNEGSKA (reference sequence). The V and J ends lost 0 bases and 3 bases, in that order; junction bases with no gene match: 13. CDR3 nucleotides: TGCAGTGCTAGAGATCGAACGGGAGGGCCTGCTTACTACAATGAGCAGTTCTTC. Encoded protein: CSARDRTGGPAYYNEQFF.

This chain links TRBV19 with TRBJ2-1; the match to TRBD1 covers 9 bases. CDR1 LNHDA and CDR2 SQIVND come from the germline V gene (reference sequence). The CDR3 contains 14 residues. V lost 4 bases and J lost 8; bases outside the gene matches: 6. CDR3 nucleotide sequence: TGTGCCAGTAGTACCGGGACAGGGAAGGATGAGCAGTTCTTC. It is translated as CASSTGTGKDEQFF.

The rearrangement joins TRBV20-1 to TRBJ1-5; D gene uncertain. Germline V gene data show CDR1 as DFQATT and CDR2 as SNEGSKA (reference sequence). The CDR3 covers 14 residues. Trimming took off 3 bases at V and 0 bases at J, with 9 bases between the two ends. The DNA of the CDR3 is TGCAGTGCTAGGAGTGGGAATAGCAATCAGCCCCAGCATTTT. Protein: CSARSGNSNQPQHF.

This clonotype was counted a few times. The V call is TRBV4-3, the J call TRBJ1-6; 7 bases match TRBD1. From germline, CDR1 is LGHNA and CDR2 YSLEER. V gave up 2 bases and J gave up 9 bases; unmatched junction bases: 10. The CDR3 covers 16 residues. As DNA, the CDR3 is TGCGCCAGCAGCCAAACCCTGACAGGGAGTGCTTCACCCCTCCACTTT. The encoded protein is CASSQTLTGSASPLHF.

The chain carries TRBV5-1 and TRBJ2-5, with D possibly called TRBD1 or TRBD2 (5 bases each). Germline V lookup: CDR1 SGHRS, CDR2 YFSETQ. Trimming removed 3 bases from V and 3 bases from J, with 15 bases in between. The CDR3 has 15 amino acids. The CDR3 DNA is TGCGCCAGCAGCTACGGGAAACAGGCGAAAGAGACCCAGTACTTC. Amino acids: CASSYGKQAKETQYF.

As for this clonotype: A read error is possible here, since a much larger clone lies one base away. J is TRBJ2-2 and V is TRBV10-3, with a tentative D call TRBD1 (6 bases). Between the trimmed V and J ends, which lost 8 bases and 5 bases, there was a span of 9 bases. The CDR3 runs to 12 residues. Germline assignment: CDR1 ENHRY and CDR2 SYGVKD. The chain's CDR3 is CAILRGTGELFF. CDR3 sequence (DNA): TGTGCCATCCTCAGGGGAACCGGGGAGCTGTTTTTT.

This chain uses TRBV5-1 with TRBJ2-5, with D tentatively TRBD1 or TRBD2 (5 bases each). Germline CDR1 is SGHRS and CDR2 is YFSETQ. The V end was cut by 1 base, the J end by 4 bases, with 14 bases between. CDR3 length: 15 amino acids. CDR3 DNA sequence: TGCGCCAGCAGCTTGACTGGACTTGGGGGAGAGACCCAGTACTTC. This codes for CASSLTGLGGETQYF.

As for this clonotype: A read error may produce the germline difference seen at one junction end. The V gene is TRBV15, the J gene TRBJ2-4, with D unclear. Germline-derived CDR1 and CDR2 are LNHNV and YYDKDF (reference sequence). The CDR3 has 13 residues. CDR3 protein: CATSGEAKNIQYF. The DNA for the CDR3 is TGTGCCACCAGCGGAGAGGCCAAAAACATTCAGTACTTC.

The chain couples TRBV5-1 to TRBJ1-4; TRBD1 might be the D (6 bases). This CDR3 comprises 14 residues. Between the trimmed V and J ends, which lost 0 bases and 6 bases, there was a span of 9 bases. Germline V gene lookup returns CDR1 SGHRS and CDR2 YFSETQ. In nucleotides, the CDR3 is TGCGCCAGCAGCTTGGCGGGGGGCGATGAAAAACTGTTTTTT. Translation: CASSLAGGDEKLFF.

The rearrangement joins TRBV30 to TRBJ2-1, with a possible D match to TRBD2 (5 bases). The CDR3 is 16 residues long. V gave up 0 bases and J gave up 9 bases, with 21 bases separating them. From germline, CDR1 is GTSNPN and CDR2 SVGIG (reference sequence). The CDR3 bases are TGTGCCTGGAGTGTAAATTTTGGACTCCGGGGTGGTGAGCAGTTCTTC. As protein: CAWSVNFGLRGGEQFF.

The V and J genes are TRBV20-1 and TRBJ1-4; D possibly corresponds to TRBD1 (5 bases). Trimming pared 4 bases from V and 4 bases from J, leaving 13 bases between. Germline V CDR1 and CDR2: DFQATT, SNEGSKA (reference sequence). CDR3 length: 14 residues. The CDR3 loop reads CSAIYTGVNEKLFF. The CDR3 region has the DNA TGCAGTGCTATTTATACAGGAGTTAATGAAAAACTGTTTTTT.